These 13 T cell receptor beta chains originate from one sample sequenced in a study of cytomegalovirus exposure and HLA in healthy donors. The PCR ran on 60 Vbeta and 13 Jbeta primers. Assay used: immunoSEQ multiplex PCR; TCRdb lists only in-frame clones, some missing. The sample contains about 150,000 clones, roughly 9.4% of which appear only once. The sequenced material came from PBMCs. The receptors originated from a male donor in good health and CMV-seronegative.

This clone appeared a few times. DNA for the CDR3: TGTGCCAGCAGTTTAAGTCGCCAGGGCTCCTACGAGCAGTACTTC. It encodes CASSLSRQGSYEQYF. The gene calls are TRBV28 and TRBJ2-7; D is perhaps TRBD1 (5 bases). CDR3 size: 15 residues. The ends were cut back, 2 bases at V and 0 bases at J, with 11 bases in the middle. CDR1 and CDR2 (germline): MDHEN, SYDVKM.

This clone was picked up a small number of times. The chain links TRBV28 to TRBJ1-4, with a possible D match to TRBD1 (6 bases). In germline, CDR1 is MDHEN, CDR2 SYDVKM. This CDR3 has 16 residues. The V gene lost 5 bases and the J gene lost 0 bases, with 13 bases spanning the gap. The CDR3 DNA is TGTGCCAGCAGTGATCTTCAGGGGACAACTAATGAAAAACTGTTTTTT. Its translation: CASSDLQGTTNEKLFF. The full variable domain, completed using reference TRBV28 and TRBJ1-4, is DVKVTQSSRYLVKRTGEKVFLECVQDMDHENMFWYRQDPGLGLRLIYFSYDVKMKEKGDIPEGYSVSREKKERFSLILESASTNQTSMYLCASSDLQGTTNEKLFFGSGTQLSVL.

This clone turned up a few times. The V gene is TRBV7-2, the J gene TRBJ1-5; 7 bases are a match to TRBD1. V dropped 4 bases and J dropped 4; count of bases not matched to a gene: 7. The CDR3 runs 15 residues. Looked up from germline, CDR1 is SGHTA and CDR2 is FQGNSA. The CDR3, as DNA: TGTGCCAGCAGCTCGAGACAGGGTGCAAATCAGCCCCAGCATTTT. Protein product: CASSSRQGANQPQHF.

CDR3 DNA: TGTGCCTGGAGTGTGACTCACACAGATACGCAGTATTTT. The encoded protein is CAWSVTHTDTQYF. This sequence joins TRBV30 and TRBJ2-3; D is unresolved. CDR3 size: 13 residues. The V and J ends lost 0 bases and 2 bases respectively, with 6 bases between them. CDR1 is GTSNPN and CDR2 is SVGIG in the germline V gene (reference sequence). Variable domain in full (rest from reference TRBV30 and TRBJ2-3): SQTIHQWPATLVQPVGSPLSLECTVEGTSNPNLYWYRQAAGRGLQLLFYSVGIGQISSEVPQNLSASRPQDRQFILSSKKLLLSDSGFYLCAWSVTHTDTQYFGPGTRLTVL.

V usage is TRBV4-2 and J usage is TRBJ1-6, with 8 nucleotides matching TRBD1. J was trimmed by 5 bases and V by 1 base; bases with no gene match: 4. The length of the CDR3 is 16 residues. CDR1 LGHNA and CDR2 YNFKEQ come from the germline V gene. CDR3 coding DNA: TGTGCCAGCAGCCAAGTCCAGGGGGCGAATAATTCACCCCTCCACTTT. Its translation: CASSQVQGANNSPLHF.

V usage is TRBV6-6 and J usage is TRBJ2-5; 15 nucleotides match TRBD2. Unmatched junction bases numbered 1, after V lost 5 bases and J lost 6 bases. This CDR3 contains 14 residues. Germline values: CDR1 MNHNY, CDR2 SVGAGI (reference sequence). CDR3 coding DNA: TGTGCCAGCAGTGGGACTAGCGGGAGGAAGACCCAGTACTTC. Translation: CASSGTSGRKTQYF.

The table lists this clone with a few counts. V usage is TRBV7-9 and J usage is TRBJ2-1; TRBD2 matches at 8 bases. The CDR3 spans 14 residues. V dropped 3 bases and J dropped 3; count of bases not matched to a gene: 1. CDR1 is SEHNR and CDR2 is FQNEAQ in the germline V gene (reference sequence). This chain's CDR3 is CASSLTSDYNEQFF. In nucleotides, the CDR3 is TGTGCCAGCAGCTTGACTAGCGACTACAATGAGCAGTTCTTC.

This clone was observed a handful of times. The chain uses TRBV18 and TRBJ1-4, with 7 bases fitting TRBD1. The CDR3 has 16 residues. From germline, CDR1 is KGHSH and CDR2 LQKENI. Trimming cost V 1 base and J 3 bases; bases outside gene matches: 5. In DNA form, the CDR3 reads TGTGCCAGCTCACCACTACAGGGGATGGCTAATGAAAAACTGTTTTTT. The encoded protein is CASSPLQGMANEKLFF.

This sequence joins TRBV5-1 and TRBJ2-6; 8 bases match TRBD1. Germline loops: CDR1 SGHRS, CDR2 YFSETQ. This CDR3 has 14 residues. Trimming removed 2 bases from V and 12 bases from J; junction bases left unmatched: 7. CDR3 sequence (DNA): TGCGCCAGCAGCTTAGGGACAGGCGATAGCGTCCTGACTTTC. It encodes CASSLGTGDSVLTF.

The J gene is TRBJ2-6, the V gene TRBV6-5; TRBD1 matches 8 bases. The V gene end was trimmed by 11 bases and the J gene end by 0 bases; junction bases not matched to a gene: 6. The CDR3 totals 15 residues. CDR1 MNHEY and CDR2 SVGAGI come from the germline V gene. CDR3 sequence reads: CAAGQGFSGANVLTF. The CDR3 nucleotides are TGTGCCGCTGGACAGGGATTCTCTGGGGCCAACGTCCTGACTTTC.

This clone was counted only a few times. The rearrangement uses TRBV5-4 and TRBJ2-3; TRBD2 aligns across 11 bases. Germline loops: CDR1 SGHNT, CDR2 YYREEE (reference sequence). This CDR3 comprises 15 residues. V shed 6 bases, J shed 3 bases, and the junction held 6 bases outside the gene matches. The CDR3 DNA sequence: TGTGCCAGCACCGGGCTAGCGGGGGGAACAGATACGCAGTATTTT. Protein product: CASTGLAGGTDTQYF.

CDR3: CASSYGRGHRYNEQFF. DNA of the CDR3: TGTGCCAGCAGTTATGGCAGGGGGCATCGGTACAATGAGCAGTTCTTC. V and J are TRBV6-5 and TRBJ2-1, with 8 bases that match TRBD1. The CDR3 is 16 residues long. With 3 bases clipped from V and 4 bases from J, the junction kept 8 bases outside the gene matches. Germline V gene lookup returns CDR1 MNHEY and CDR2 SVGAGI.

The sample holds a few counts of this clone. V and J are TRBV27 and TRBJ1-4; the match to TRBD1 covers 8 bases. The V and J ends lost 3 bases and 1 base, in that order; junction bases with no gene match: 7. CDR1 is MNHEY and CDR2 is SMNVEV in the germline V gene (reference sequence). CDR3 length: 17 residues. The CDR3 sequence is CASSLDREIGTNEKLFF. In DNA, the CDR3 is TGTGCCAGCAGTTTGGACAGGGAAATTGGAACTAATGAAAAACTGTTTTTT.